This T cell receptor (beta chain) was identified during a study of blood T cells in healthy people across ages. This CDR3 is built from 12 residues. Germline V lookup: CDR1 KGHDR, CDR2 SFDVKD. Trimming shortened V by 6 bases and J by 5 bases, and 7 bases separated the two germline ends. Isolation of PBMCs gave at least 7 million cells per sample. The authors ran a second PCR of roughly 6 to 12 cycles using a sample-barcoded 5' primer and a J-beta primer mix. TCRdb reprocessed the 5' RACE reads with MiXCR, giving one entry per CDR3 protein. The sample lists over 1,500,000 distinct CDR3 sequences, about 50% seen once, with approximately 2% in the top ten.

The TCR was taken from a middle-aged woman in good health. The rearrangement uses TRBV24-1 and TRBJ2-1; D gene unclear. Sequences were obtained from blood. CDR3 DNA: TGTGCCACCAGTACGACAAACAATGAGCAGTTCTTC. Its translation is CATSTTNNEQFF.